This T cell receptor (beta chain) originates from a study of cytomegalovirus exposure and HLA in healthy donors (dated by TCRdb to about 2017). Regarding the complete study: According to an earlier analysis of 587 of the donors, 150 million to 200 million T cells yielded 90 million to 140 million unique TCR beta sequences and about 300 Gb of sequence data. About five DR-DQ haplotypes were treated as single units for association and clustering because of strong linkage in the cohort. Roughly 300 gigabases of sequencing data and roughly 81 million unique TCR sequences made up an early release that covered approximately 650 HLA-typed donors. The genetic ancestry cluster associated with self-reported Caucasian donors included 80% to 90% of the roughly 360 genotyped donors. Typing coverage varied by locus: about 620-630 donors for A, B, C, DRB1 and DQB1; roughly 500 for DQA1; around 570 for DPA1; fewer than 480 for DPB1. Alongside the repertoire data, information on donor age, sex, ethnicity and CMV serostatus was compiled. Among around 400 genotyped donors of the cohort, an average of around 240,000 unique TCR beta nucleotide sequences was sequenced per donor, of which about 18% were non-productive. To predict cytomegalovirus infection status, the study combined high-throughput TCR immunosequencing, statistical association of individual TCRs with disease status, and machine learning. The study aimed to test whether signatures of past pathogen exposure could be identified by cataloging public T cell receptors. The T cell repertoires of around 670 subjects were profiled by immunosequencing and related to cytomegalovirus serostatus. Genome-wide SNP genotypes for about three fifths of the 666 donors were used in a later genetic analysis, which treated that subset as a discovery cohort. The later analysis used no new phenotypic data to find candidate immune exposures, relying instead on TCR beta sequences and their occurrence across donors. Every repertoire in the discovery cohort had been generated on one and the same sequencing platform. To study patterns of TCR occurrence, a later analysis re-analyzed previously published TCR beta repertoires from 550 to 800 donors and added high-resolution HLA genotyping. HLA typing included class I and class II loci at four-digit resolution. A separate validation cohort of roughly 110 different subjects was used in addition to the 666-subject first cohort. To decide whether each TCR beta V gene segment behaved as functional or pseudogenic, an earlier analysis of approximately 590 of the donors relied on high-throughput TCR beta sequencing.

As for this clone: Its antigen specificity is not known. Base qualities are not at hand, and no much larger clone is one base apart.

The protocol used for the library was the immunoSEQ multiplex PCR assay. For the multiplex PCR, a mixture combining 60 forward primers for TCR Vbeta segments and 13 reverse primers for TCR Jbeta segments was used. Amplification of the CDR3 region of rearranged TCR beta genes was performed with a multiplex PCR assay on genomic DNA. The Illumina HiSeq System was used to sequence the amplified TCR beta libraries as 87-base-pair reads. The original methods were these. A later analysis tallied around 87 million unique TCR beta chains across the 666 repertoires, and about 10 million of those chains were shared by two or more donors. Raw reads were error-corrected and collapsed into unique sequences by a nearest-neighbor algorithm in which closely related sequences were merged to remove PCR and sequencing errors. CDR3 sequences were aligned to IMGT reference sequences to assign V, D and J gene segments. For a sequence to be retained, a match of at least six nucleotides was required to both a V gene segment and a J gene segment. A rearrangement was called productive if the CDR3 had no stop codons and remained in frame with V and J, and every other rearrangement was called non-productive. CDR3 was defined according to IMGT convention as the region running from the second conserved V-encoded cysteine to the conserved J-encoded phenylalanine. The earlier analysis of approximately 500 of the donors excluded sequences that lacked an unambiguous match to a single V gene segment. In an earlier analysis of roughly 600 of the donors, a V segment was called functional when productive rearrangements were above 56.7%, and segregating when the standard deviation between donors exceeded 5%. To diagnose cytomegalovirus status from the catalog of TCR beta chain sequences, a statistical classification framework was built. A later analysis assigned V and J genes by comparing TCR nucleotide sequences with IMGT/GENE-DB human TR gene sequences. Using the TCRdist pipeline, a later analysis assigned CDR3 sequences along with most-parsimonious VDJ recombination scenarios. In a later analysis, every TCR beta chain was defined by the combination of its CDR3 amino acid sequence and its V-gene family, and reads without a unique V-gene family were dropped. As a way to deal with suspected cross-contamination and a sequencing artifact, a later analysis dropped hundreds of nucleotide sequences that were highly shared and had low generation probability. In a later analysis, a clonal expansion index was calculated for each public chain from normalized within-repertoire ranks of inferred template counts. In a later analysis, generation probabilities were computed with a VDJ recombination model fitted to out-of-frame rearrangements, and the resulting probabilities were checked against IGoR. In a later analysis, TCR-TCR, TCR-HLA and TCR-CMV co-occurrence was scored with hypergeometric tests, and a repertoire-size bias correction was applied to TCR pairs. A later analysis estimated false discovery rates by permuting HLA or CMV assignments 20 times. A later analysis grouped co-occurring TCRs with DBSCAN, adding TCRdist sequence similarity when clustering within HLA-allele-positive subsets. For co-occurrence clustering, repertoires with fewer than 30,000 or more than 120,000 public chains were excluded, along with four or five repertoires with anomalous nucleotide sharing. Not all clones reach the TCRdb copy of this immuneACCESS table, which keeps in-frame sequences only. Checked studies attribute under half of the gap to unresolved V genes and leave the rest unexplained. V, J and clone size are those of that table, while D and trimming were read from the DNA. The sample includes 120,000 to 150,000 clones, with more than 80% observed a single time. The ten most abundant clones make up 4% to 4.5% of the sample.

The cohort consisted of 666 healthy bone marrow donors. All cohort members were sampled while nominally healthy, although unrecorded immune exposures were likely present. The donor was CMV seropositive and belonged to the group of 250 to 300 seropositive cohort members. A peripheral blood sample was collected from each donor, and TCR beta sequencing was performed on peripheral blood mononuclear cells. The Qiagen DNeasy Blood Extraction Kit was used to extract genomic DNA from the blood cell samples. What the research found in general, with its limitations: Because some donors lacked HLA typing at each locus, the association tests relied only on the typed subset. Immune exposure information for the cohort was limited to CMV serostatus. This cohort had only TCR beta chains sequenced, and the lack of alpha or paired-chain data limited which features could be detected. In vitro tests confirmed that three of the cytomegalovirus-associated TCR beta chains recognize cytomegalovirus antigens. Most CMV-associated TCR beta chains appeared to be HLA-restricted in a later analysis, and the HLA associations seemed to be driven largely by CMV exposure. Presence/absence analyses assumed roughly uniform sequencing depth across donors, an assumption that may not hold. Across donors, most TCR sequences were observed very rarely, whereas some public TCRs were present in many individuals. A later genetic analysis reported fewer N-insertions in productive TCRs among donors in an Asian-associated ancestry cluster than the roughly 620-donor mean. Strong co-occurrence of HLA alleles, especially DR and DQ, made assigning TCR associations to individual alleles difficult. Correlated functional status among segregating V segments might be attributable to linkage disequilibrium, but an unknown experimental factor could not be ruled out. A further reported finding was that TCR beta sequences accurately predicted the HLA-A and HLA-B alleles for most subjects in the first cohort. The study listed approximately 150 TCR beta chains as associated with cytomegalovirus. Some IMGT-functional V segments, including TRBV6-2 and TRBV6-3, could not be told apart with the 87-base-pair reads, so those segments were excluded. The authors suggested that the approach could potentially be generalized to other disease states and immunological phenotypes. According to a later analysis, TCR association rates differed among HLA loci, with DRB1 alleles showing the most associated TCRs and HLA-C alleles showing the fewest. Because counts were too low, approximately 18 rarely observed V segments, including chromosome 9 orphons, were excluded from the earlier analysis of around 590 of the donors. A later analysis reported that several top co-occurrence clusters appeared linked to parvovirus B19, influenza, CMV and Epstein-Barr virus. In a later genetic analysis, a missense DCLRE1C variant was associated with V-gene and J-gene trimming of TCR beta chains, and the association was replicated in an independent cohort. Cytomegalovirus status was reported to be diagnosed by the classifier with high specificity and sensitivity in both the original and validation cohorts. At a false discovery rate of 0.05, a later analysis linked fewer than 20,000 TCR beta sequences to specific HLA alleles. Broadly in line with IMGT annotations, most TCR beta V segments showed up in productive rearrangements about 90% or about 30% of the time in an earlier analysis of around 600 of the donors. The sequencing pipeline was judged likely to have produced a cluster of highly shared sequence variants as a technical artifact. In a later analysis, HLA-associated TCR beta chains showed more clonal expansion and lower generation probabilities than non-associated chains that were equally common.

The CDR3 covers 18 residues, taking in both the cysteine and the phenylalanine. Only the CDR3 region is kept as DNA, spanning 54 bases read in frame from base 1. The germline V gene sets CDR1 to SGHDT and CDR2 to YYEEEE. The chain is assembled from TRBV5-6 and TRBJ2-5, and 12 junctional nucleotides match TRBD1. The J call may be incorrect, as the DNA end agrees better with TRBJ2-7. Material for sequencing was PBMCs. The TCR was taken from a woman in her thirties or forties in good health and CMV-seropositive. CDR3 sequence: CASSIRDRGRILSYEQYF. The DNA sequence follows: TGTGCCAGCAGCATCCGGGACAGGGGGCGCATCCTTTCCTACGAGCAGTACTTC.